The sequence of this T cell receptor beta chain was determined in a study of cytomegalovirus exposure and HLA in healthy donors. The PCR was carried out with 60 Vbeta primers and 13 Jbeta primers. The repertoire was sequenced with immunoSEQ multiplex PCR; TCRdb's copy has only in-frame clones and lacks some. The profile covers 150,000 to 200,000 clones, with about four fifths appearing a single time and around 1.5% taken by the ten largest. Study results and caveats: It was assumed in the presence/absence analyses that sequencing depth was roughly uniform across donors.

The V and J ends lost 2 bases and 4 bases, in that order; junction bases with no gene match: 5. The CDR3 has 16 amino acids. Per germline, CDR1 LGHNA and CDR2 YSLEER. Each of the donors was a healthy bone marrow donor. As concerns this clone: As yet, its antigen is unknown.

The source is a man in his fifties or sixties in good health and CMV-seronegative. The rearrangement joins TRBV4-3 to TRBJ2-1; 10 bases are a match to TRBD1. The sequencing sample was made of PBMCs. As DNA, the CDR3 is TGCGCCAGCAGCCAACGCCGGGACAGGGGATACAATGAGCAGTTCTTC. It yields the protein CASSQRRDRGYNEQFF.